Below, one TCR beta chain is given with its context. Methods used by the authors: Cell counts per sample came from amplifying reference gene primers. Using immunoSEQ multiplex PCR, the repertoire was profiled, and TCRdb retains in-frame clones only, with some absent. That table gives V, J and clone size, and the DNA gave D and trimming. Of more than 95,000 clones detected, around 81% appear once; the ten largest clones hold roughly a sixth. The germline CDR1 and CDR2 sequences are MGHRA and YSYEKL. V shed 1 base and J shed 3 bases, with 10 bases lying between them. The CDR3 runs to 15 residues. These data come from a study of blood T cell repertoires in COVID-19. As for the study in general: The United States, Italy and Spain were the sources of the acute and convalescent COVID-19 samples. PBMCs, B-cell-depleted T cells, or T cells were the source of the cDNA or gDNA that made up the material.

The Seattle patients, enrolled during active infection, were followed longitudinally. This chain links TRBV4-1 with TRBJ1-3; D is uncertain. This TCR came from a man aged 25-45 years with COVID-19, enrolled during active disease. The specimen was peripheral blood. CDR3 coding DNA: TGCGCCAGCAGCCAAGGGACCGGGGATGGAAACACCATATATTTT. Its protein product is CASSQGTGDGNTIYF.